The 12 T cell receptor beta chains below all came from one sample that was sequenced in a study of Ad26.COV2.S vaccination and SARS-CoV-2 variants. Specified treatment: around 19 received Ad26.COV2.S at low or high dose, single or two shots; about five received placebo; per-sample allocation not given. Samples were taken on day 63 after the first vaccine or placebo injection. Sequenced by immunoSEQ multiplex PCR; TCRdb stores in-frame clones only, minus some. In the table there are over 400,000 clones, about 91% of which are singletons. The sequenced sample was peripheral blood, obtained in a trial of Ad26.COV2.S vaccine versus placebo. These receptor sequences come from a person between 18 and 65 years old who received the Ad26.COV2.S COVID-19 vaccine or a placebo.

The J gene is TRBJ2-3, the V gene TRBV19; the match to TRBD1 covers 9 bases. The V and J ends lost 11 bases and 4 bases, in that order; junction bases with no gene match: 16. This CDR3 contains 16 residues. Germline assignment: CDR1 LNHDA and CDR2 SQIVND (reference sequence). The CDR3 DNA reads TGTGCCGCGGGACAGGGAGGCACCTTTGCCGCAGATACGCAGTATTTT. Translation gives CAAGQGGTFAADTQYF.

There are a few counts of this clone. The chain joins TRBV2 to TRBJ1-1; D gene ambiguous. Germline values: CDR1 SNHLY, CDR2 FYNNEI. The CDR3 runs 12 residues. The germline V and J ends were trimmed by 6 bases and 10 bases, with 15 bases remaining between them. CDR3 amino acids: CASRSDGPGAFF. CDR3 bases: TGTGCCAGCAGGTCGGACGGGCCTGGAGCTTTCTTT. Drawing the rest from reference TRBV2 and TRBJ1-1, the complete variable domain is EPEVTQTPSHQVTQMGQEVILRCVPISNHLYFYWYRQILGQKVEFLVSFYNNEISEKSEIFDDQFSVERPDGSNFTLKIRSTKLEDSAMYFCASRSDGPGAFFGQGTRLTVV.

This clone was observed once. The rearrangement links TRBV2 to TRBJ2-4; perhaps TRBD1 as D (5 bases). Trimming left V 8 bases short and J 5 bases short, with 16 bases between. Germline-derived CDR1 and CDR2 are SNHLY and FYNNEI. The length of the CDR3 is 14 residues. As DNA, the CDR3 is TGTGCCAGCCAGCTGCCAGGGCGACAAAACATTCAGTACTTC. Its protein is CASQLPGRQNIQYF.

The rearrangement links TRBV9 to TRBJ2-7; 10 bases map to TRBD2. The J segment lost 4 bases and the V segment lost 0 bases, leaving 4 bases of the junction unmatched. The CDR3 is 15 residues long. The germline gives CDR1 SGDLS, CDR2 YYNGEE. The CDR3 is CASSVAERGGYEQYF. The CDR3 nucleotides are TGTGCCAGCAGCGTAGCTGAGCGGGGGGGTTACGAGCAGTACTTC.

The chain links TRBV7-2 to TRBJ1-4; 8 positions match TRBD1. CDR3 length: 14 amino acids. Trimming removed 6 bases from V and 7 bases from J; junction bases left unmatched: 7. The germline CDR1 and CDR2 sequences are SGHTA and FQGNSA. The CDR3 is CASSSGQGAEKLFF. CDR3 DNA: TGTGCCAGCAGTTCCGGACAGGGTGCTGAAAAACTGTTTTTT.

The rearrangement links TRBV30 to TRBJ2-5; a possible D gene is TRBD2 (6 bases). Per the germline V gene, CDR1 is GTSNPN and CDR2 is SVGIG (reference sequence). Trimming stripped 0 bases from V and 4 bases from J, with 12 bases between. The CDR3 runs to 14 residues. The CDR3: CAWSVDGRLETQYF. The CDR3 nucleotides are TGTGCCTGGAGTGTCGATGGGAGGCTAGAGACCCAGTACTTC.

This chain links TRBV29-1 with TRBJ2-7; 9 positions agree with TRBD2. Germline CDR1 SQVTM, CDR2 ANQGSEA. J was trimmed by 7 bases and V by 3 bases; bases with no gene match: 10. The length of the CDR3 is 14 residues. The CDR3 sequence: CSVESRAGGYEQYF. CDR3 coding DNA: TGCAGCGTTGAGTCCCGGGCGGGGGGGTATGAGCAGTACTTC.

V and J are TRBV27 and TRBJ2-7; no firm D call. There are 16 residues in the CDR3. V gave up 5 bases and J gave up 0 bases, with 17 bases separating them. Germline values: CDR1 MNHEY, CDR2 SMNVEV (reference sequence). This chain's CDR3 is CASSPRTGLVSYEQYF. In DNA form, the CDR3 reads TGTGCCAGCAGTCCCAGGACCGGCCTGGTCTCCTACGAGCAGTACTTC.

This rearrangement joins TRBV7-9 to TRBJ2-6; the D is unclear. V was pared by 1 base and J by 0 bases, with 1 base between. The CDR3 covers 14 residues. Germline V gene sequence: CDR1 SEHNR, CDR2 FQNEAQ (reference sequence). The CDR3 region has the DNA TGTGCCAGCAGCTTAGTCTCTGGGGCCAACGTCCTGACTTTC. Amino acids: CASSLVSGANVLTF.

This clone showed up just once. The sample holds other DNA sequences that translate to the same CDR3. J is TRBJ1-1 and V is TRBV18; possibly TRBD1 for D (5 bases). The CDR3 loop spans 13 amino acids. Germline CDR1 and CDR2: KGHSH and LQKENI. V lost 8 bases to trimming and J lost 1 base, with 11 bases between them. CDR3 sequence: CASQGQANTEAFF. The CDR3, as DNA: TGTGCCAGCCAGGGCCAAGCGAACACTGAAGCTTTCTTT.

The V gene is TRBV6-5, the J gene TRBJ2-1, with unresolved D. The CDR3 covers 15 residues. Germline V lookup: CDR1 MNHEY, CDR2 SVGAGI. V was cut by 6 bases and J by 0 bases, with 12 bases left in between. The CDR3 DNA sequence: TGTGCCAGCAGCCCGGCCTCGAGCTCCTACAATGAGCAGTTCTTC. It translates to CASSPASSSYNEQFF.

The V call is TRBV28, the J call TRBJ1-4, with D hard to call. The germline V gene encodes CDR1 MDHEN and CDR2 SYDVKM. Trimming removed 4 bases at V and 0 bases at J, with 0 bases between. This CDR3 is built from 12 residues. In DNA form, the CDR3 reads TGTGCCAGCAGTTCAACTAATGAAAAACTGTTTTTT. Amino acid sequence: CASSSTNEKLFF. Full variable domain (rest looked up from reference TRBV28 and TRBJ1-4): DVKVTQSSRYLVKRTGEKVFLECVQDMDHENMFWYRQDPGLGLRLIYFSYDVKMKEKGDIPEGYSVSREKKERFSLILESASTNQTSMYLCASSSTNEKLFFGSGTQLSVL.